Listed below are T cell receptor beta chains from one sample, sequenced in a study of T cell responses to AZD1222 COVID-19 vaccine. The method was immunoSEQ multiplex PCR; TCRdb's version includes in-frame clones alone and lacks a portion of them. Found here are 75,000 to 95,000 clones, approximately 91% of them singletons; the top ten hold approximately 11%. This material consisted of peripheral blood, taken on day 0 of AZD1222 vaccination. These receptors came from an adult in good health. Both conserved end residues are part of each CDR3. A D gene is named only where the DNA matches it firmly. Rows give clone size only sometimes, using once, few, many, or a class for an expanded clone.

TRBV19	TRBJ1-5	.	.	TGTGCCAGTAGTATAGCGACAGGTCATCAGCCCCAGCATTTT	CASSIATGHQPQHF
TRBV5-1	TRBJ2-1	.	TRBD1	TGCGCCAGCAGCGGACAGGGTTACTCCTACAATGAGCAGTTCTTC	CASSGQGYSYNEQFF
TRBV7-2	TRBJ2-7	.	TRBD2	TGTGCCAGCAGCCGTAGCGGGGGAAGCTCCTACGAGCAGTACTTC	CASSRSGGSSYEQYF
TRBV14	TRBJ2-1	.	TRBD1	TGTGCCAGCAGCCACACCGGGACAGGGGAGTTCTTC	CASSHTGTGEFF
TRBV5-1	TRBJ2-5	.	.	TGCGCCAGCAGCCCGGCGGCAAACCAAGAGACCCAGTACTTC	CASSPAANQETQYF
TRBV19	TRBJ1-3	.	.	TGTGCCACCAATGGGGGTTATAACACCATATATTTT	CATNGGYNTIYF
TRBV29-1	TRBJ1-2	.	TRBD1	TGCAGCGTTGCACAGGGGCCCAACTATGGCTACACCTTC	CSVAQGPNYGYTF
TRBV6-5	TRBJ1-6	.	.	TGTGCCAGCAGTTATCAGTACGGCAGGGAAGGTTCACCCCTCCACTTT	CASSYQYGREGSPLHF
TRBV4-1	TRBJ2-7	once	TRBD1	TGCGCCAGCAGCCAGGGACAGGGGAACTACGAGCAGTACTTC	CASSQGQGNYEQYF
TRBV28	TRBJ1-5	once	.	TGTGCCAGCAGTTTGGCCGGGGGGAGCAATCAGCCCCAGCATTTT	CASSLAGGSNQPQHF
TRBV5-1	TRBJ2-1	.	TRBD2	TGCGCCAGCAGCATTACTAGCGGGAGCTCCTACAATGAGCAGTTCTTC	CASSITSGSSYNEQFF
TRBV5-1	TRBJ1-5	.	.	TGCGCCAGCAGCTTTAACGGGGATAGCAATCAGCCCCAGCATTTT	CASSFNGDSNQPQHF
TRBV7-3	TRBJ1-1	.	TRBD1	TGTGCCAGCAGCTCAAAAGGGGGCGCCGGGTTCACTGAAGCTTTCTTT	CASSSKGGAGFTEAFF
TRBV3-1/TRBV3-2	TRBJ2-3	.	TRBD2	TGTGCCAGCGCTAGGGAGGGTAGCGGAGCCCAAGATACGCAGTATTTT	CASAREGSGAQDTQYF
TRBV28	TRBJ1-6	.	TRBD1	TGTGCCAGCAGTTTAAGGGGACAGTCACAGTCACCCCTCCACTTT	CASSLRGQSQSPLHF
TRBV19	TRBJ2-5	.	TRBD1	TGTGCCAGTAGTCATACCCGGACAGGGCGAGAGACCCAGTACTTC	CASSHTRTGRETQYF
TRBV14	TRBJ1-2	.	.	TGTGCCAGCAGCCAAGGAAGTAGTTGGGCCTATGGCTACACCTTC	CASSQGSSWAYGYTF
TRBV6-5	TRBJ1-1	.	.	TGTGCCAGCAGTTATATGGCAGCCCGAAACGCCGAAGCTTTCTTT	CASSYMAARNAEAFF
TRBV5-1	TRBJ2-2	.	.	TGCGCCAGCTGCCCGAGGGGGGCGGCCACCGGGGAGCTGTTTTTT	CASCPRGAATGELFF
TRBV5-6	TRBJ1-2	.	.	TGTGCCAGCAGCTTAGGTCAGTTCTATGGCTACACCTTC	CASSLGQFYGYTF
TRBV30	TRBJ1-6	.	.	TGTGCCTGGAGTGTCGCCAGTTATAATTCACCCCTCCACTTT	CAWSVASYNSPLHF
TRBV6-5	TRBJ1-5	few	.	TGTGCCAGTACCGGACCGTGGTCGAATCAGCCCCAGCATTTT	CASTGPWSNQPQHF
TRBV28	TRBJ2-3	.	TRBD1	TGTGCCAGCAGTAGGGACAGGGGGCCTAGGCCAGATACGCAGTATTTT	CASSRDRGPRPDTQYF
TRBV7-3	TRBJ1-1	.	.	TGTGCCAGCAGCCCTTCAGGGGCGAACACTGAAGCTTTCTTT	CASSPSGANTEAFF
TRBV11-2	TRBJ1-2	few	.	TGTGCCAGCACACCCGAGATGCGGGGCGGCTACACCTTC	CASTPEMRGGYTF
TRBV7-9	TRBJ2-5	once	.	TGTGCCAGCAGCTTTAGGGATAGGACCCAGTACTTC	CASSFRDRTQYF
TRBV7-9	TRBJ2-3	.	.	TGTGCCAGCGGGGATTGGAGCACAGATACGCAGTATTTT	CASGDWSTDTQYF
TRBV21-1	TRBJ1-1	.	.	TGTGCCAGCAGTTCGGACAGCAGGAACACTGAAGCTTTCTTT	CASSSDSRNTEAFF
TRBV21-1	TRBJ1-2	once	.	TGTGCCAGCAGCAAAGCTCGCCTAACGCCCTATGGCTACACCTTC	CASSKARLTPYGYTF
TRBV29-1	TRBJ2-5	.	.	TGCAGCGTTGGTTCCGGGGCGCAAGAGACCCAGTACTTC	CSVGSGAQETQYF
TRBV28	TRBJ1-3	.	.	TGTGCCAGCAGTACAGGTGGAAACACCATATATTTT	CASSTGGNTIYF
TRBV11-2	TRBJ2-7	.	TRBD1	TGTGCCAGCAGCTTAAGGGACAGGGGCGACTACGAGCAGTACTTC	CASSLRDRGDYEQYF
TRBV6-2/TRBV6-3	TRBJ2-4	.	.	TGTGCCAGCAGCCCTACCCCCCTAACCCTAGCCAAAAACATTCAGTACTTC	CASSPTPLTLAKNIQYF
TRBV18	TRBJ2-3	.	TRBD1	TGTGCCAGCTCACCTGGGACAGGGGGCACAGATACGCAGTATTTT	CASSPGTGGTDTQYF
TRBV5-1	TRBJ2-3	.	TRBD1	TGCGCCAGCAGCCTCCTGGGGACCAGCACAGGGGGCAGGAGCACAGATACGCAGTATTTT	CASSLLGTSTGGRSTDTQYF